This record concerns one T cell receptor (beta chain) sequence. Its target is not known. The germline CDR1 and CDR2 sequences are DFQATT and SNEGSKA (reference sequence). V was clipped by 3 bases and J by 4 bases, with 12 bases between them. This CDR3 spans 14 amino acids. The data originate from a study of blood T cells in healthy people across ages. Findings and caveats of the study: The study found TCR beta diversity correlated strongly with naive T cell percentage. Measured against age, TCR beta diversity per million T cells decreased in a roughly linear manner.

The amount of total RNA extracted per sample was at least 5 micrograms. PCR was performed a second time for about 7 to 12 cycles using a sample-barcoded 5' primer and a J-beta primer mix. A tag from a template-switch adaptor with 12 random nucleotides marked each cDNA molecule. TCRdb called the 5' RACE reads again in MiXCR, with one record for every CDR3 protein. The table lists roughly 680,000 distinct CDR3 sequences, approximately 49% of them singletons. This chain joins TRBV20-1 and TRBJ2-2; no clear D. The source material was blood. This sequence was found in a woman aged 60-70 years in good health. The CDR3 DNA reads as TGCAGTGCTAGGGGCCCGGTGGGCACCGGGGAGCTGTTTTTT. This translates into CSARGPVGTGELFF.